The 26 T cell receptor beta chains reported below all come from one sample, sequenced in a study of cytomegalovirus exposure and HLA in healthy donors. The PCR was carried out with 60 Vbeta primers and 13 Jbeta primers. Data came from immunoSEQ multiplex PCR; TCRdb stores just in-frame clones and leaves some out. The profile shows 150,000 to 200,000 clones, around 72% of them singletons. Material for sequencing was PBMCs. These receptors all stem from a man aged 40-50 years in good health and CMV-seropositive.

This clone was seen more than once but under ten times. The chain carries TRBV9 and TRBJ2-7; no definite D call. Germline lookup yields CDR1 SGDLS and CDR2 YYNGEE. The CDR3 is 13 residues long. Trimming shortened V by 2 bases and J by 6 bases, and 12 bases separated the two germline ends. CDR3: CASSVDRSGEQYF. The CDR3 bases are TGTGCCAGCAGCGTGGATCGTTCGGGCGAGCAGTACTTC.

The chain recombines TRBV4-3 with TRBJ1-2; D ambiguous. This CDR3 is built from 15 residues. V lost 0 bases and J lost 4, with 12 bases in between. Germline CDR1 and CDR2: LGHNA and YSLEER. The chain's CDR3 is CASSQDQEGSYGYTF. In nucleotides, the CDR3 is TGCGCCAGCAGCCAAGATCAAGAGGGCTCCTATGGCTACACCTTC.

This clone appeared a few times. The chain combines TRBV6-1 with TRBJ1-2, with D unclear. V shed 1 base and J shed 3 bases, with 12 bases lying between them. The CDR3 is 15 amino acids. Germline V lookup: CDR1 MNHNS, CDR2 SASEGT. The CDR3 DNA sequence: TGTGCCAGCAGTGAAGGGGCCGGGAGGGACTATGGCTACACCTTC. It is translated as CASSEGAGRDYGYTF.

This clone showed up just a few times. V usage is TRBV6-5 and J usage is TRBJ1-2; D remains unclear. V dropped 6 bases and J dropped 8 bases, with 13 bases sitting between them. There are 12 residues in the CDR3. Per the germline V gene, CDR1 is MNHEY and CDR2 is SVGAGI. The CDR3 loop reads CASREGGRGYTF. Written as DNA, the CDR3 is TGTGCCAGCAGAGAGGGCGGGAGAGGCTACACCTTC.

The table lists this clone with a count of one. The chain recombines TRBV5-4 with TRBJ2-1, with 9 bases fitting TRBD1. There are 15 residues in the CDR3. V dropped 3 bases and J dropped 8; count of bases not matched to a gene: 9. The germline CDR1 and CDR2 sequences are SGHNT and YYREEE (reference sequence). The CDR3 reads CASSSRDREVYEQFF. The CDR3 DNA reads TGTGCCAGCAGCTCCCGGGACAGGGAGGTGTATGAGCAGTTCTTC.

As DNA, the CDR3 is TGTGCCAGCAGTGTAGGTCAGGGGAATCGCGGGGAGCTGTTTTTT. Residues: CASSVGQGNRGELFF. This chain links TRBV2 with TRBJ2-2; TRBD1 might be the D (6 bases). Trimming took off 4 bases at V and 7 bases at J, with 16 bases between the two ends. Germline CDR1 and CDR2: SNHLY and FYNNEI. The CDR3 covers 15 residues.

V is TRBV11-2 and J is TRBJ2-7; TRBD1 aligns across 10 bases. The CDR3 runs 14 residues. Losses at the gene ends were 2 bases for V and 6 bases for J; bases not matched to a gene: 4. CDR1 SGHAT and CDR2 FQNNGV come from the germline V gene. CDR3 in DNA: TGTGCCAGCAGCTTACCCCGGGACAGGGGCGAGCAGTACTTC. Translating gives CASSLPRDRGEQYF. The full variable domain, with the rest looked up from reference TRBV11-2 and TRBJ2-7, is EAGVAQSPRYKIIEKRQSVAFWCNPISGHATLYWYQQILGQGPKLLIQFQNNGVVDDSQLPKDRFSAERLKGVDSTLKIQPAKLEDSAVYLCASSLPRDRGEQYFGPGTRLTVT.

The rearrangement uses TRBV6-1 and TRBJ2-1, with D perhaps TRBD2 (6 bases). This CDR3 comprises 15 residues. Germline V gene data show CDR1 as MNHNS and CDR2 as SASEGT. Trimming took off 7 bases at V and 4 bases at J, with 17 bases between the two ends. The CDR3 DNA sequence: TGTGCCAGCAAGGGAGGTGGAGACAAGTACAATGAGCAGTTCTTC. Protein: CASKGGGDKYNEQFF.

DNA for the CDR3: TGTGCCAGCGGGGGGGGCGACTCTGGAAACACCATATATTTT. It specifies CASGGGDSGNTIYF. The rearrangement uses TRBV9 and TRBJ1-3; possible D gene TRBD1, 6 bases. This CDR3 is 14 amino acids long. CDR1 and CDR2 (germline): SGDLS, YYNGEE. With 7 bases removed from V and 0 bases from J, the gap between germline ends came to 11 bases.

V gene TRBV5-1 combines with J gene TRBJ2-6, with D uncertain. The CDR3 spans 15 residues. Germline-derived CDR1 and CDR2 are SGHRS and YFSETQ. V was cut by 4 bases and J by 0 bases, with 8 bases left in between. The CDR3 here is CASSPRVSGANVLTF. CDR3 in DNA: TGCGCCAGCAGCCCTCGGGTCTCTGGGGCCAACGTCCTGACTTTC.

The J gene is TRBJ1-5, the V gene TRBV18; maybe TRBD1 (5 bases). V was trimmed by 6 bases and J by 1 base, leaving 16 bases between them. The CDR3 totals 16 residues. The V gene's germline CDR1 is KGHSH and CDR2 LQKENI. The CDR3 sequence: CASSPLGRASNQPQHF. For the CDR3, the DNA is TGTGCCAGCTCCCCTCTTGGCAGGGCCAGCAATCAGCCCCAGCATTTT.

This clone was seen once. This rearrangement joins TRBV6-1 to TRBJ1-2; D is unclear. This CDR3 spans 12 amino acids. CDR1 and CDR2 (germline): MNHNS, SASEGT. Trimming pared 10 bases from V and 1 base from J, leaving 10 bases between. Here the CDR3 reads CATLARNYGYTF. The CDR3 DNA sequence: TGTGCCACCCTAGCCCGTAACTATGGCTACACCTTC.

This clone appeared a few times. The chain recombines TRBV7-2 with TRBJ2-3; TRBD2 agrees at 12 bases. V gave up 1 base and J gave up 7 bases; unmatched junction bases: 6. Germline CDR1 and CDR2: SGHTA and FQGNSA. CDR3 length: 16 residues. The CDR3 here is CASSLGPSGGGYTQYF. For the CDR3, the DNA is TGTGCCAGCAGCTTAGGACCTAGCGGGGGGGGGTATACGCAGTATTTT.

This clone was counted once. V usage is TRBV6-5 and J usage is TRBJ2-3, with D possibly TRBD2 on 5 matching bases. The CDR3 sequence is 15 residues long. Germline CDR1 MNHEY, CDR2 SVGAGI. V was clipped by 5 bases and J by 0 bases, with 12 bases between them. The CDR3: CASSKDLASTDTQYF. CDR3 coding DNA: TGTGCCAGCAGTAAGGACCTAGCTAGCACAGATACGCAGTATTTT.

V and J are TRBV5-1 and TRBJ2-2; perhaps TRBD2 as D (5 bases). Trimming stripped 5 bases from V and 1 base from J, with 15 bases between. This CDR3 region has 16 residues. Germline V gives CDR1 SGHRS, CDR2 YFSETQ. As DNA, the CDR3 is TGCGCCAGCAGAAACTCGGGAACCCAGAACACCGGGGAGCTGTTTTTT. Protein product: CASRNSGTQNTGELFF.

This clone has a handful of counts. This chain connects TRBV29-1 to TRBJ1-5; 7 nucleotides line up with TRBD1. Trimming cost V 3 bases and J 8 bases; bases outside gene matches: 7. CDR1 is SQVTM, CDR2 ANQGSEA, per germline. CDR3 length: 13 amino acids. The CDR3 loop is CSVEVARGKPQHF. CDR3 bases: TGCAGCGTTGAGGTCGCCAGGGGGAAGCCCCAGCATTTT.

As for this clone: The junction and the germline gene differ at one end; a read error may be behind it. The chain links TRBV5-4 to TRBJ2-2, with D perhaps matching TRBD2 (6 bases). CDR3 length equals 11 residues. The germline gives CDR1 SGHNT, CDR2 YYREEE (reference sequence). This chain's CDR3 is CASSSRRGAVF. The CDR3 coding sequence is TGTGCCAGCAGCTCCAGGCGGGGAGCTGTTTTT.

On this clone itself: This specimen includes other DNA sequences encoding the same CDR3. The chain employs TRBV4-2 and TRBJ1-1; no clear D gene. This CDR3 is built from 13 residues. The V and J ends lost 1 base and 1 base respectively, with 4 bases between them. Germline CDR1 is LGHNA and CDR2 is YNFKEQ. Here the CDR3 reads CASSQAGNTEAFF. The CDR3, as DNA: TGTGCCAGCAGCCAAGCAGGGAACACTGAAGCTTTCTTT.

On this clone itself: Other DNA sequences in the same sample also yield this CDR3. This rearrangement joins TRBV5-1 to TRBJ1-6, with D unresolved. The CDR3 extends over 13 amino acids. CDR1 SGHRS and CDR2 YFSETQ come from the germline V gene. V gave up 1 base and J gave up 8 bases, with 7 bases separating them. CDR3 DNA sequence: TGCGCCAGCAGCTTGCTAACCGATTCACCCCTCCACTTT. This gives the protein CASSLLTDSPLHF.

The CDR3 bases are TGTGCCACCAGGGTCGACAGGGGGCAAGGTCAGCCCCAGCATTTT. The encoded protein is CATRVDRGQGQPQHF. The V and J genes are TRBV15 and TRBJ1-5; 10 nucleotides match TRBD1. The germline CDR1 and CDR2 sequences are LNHNV and YYDKDF (reference sequence). This CDR3 has 15 amino acids. The J segment lost 6 bases and the V segment lost 6 bases, leaving 8 bases of the junction unmatched.

CDR3 sequence reads: CASSLRSGVADTQYF. In DNA form, the CDR3 reads TGTGCCAGCAGCTTAAGGAGCGGGGTTGCAGATACGCAGTATTTT. V and J are TRBV5-6 and TRBJ2-3, with TRBD2 matching 7 bases. This CDR3 is built from 15 residues. Germline V CDR1 and CDR2: SGHDT, YYEEEE. The junction had 7 bases not matched to a gene; V was cut back by 2 bases and J by 4 bases. The whole variable domain, remainder taken from reference TRBV5-6 and TRBJ2-3, is DAGVTQSPTHLIKTRGQQVTLRCSPKSGHDTVSWYQQALGQGPQFIFQYYEEEERQRGNFPDRFSGHQFPNYSSELNVNALLLGDSALYLCASSLRSGVADTQYFGPGTRLTVL.

This chain uses TRBV27 with TRBJ2-1; weak D call: TRBD2 (6 bases). CDR1 and CDR2 from the germline V gene are MNHEY and SMNVEV (reference sequence). V dropped 2 bases and J dropped 8 bases, with 10 bases sitting between them. This CDR3 is built from 13 residues. The CDR3 DNA is TGTGCCAGCAGTTTAGGAGGGGCCGATGAGCAGTTCTTC. Protein sequence: CASSLGGADEQFF.

This clone has only a few counts. The chain uses TRBV7-9 and TRBJ1-5, with D maybe TRBD1 (5 bases). In germline, CDR1 is SEHNR, CDR2 FQNEAQ (reference sequence). This CDR3 has 12 residues. V was trimmed by 5 bases and J by 9 bases, leaving 11 bases between them. As DNA, the CDR3 is TGTGCCAGCAGCATACAGGCAGGGCCCCAGCATTTT. Translation: CASSIQAGPQHF.

Only a few counts were recorded for this clone. V and J are TRBV29-1 and TRBJ1-1, with D perhaps TRBD1 (6 bases). Trimming removed 5 bases from V and 2 bases from J, with 15 bases in between. Germline V gene lookup returns CDR1 SQVTM and CDR2 ANQGSEA. There are 14 residues in the CDR3. CDR3 in amino acids: CSVSLGQYNTEAFF. CDR3 DNA sequence: TGCAGCGTTTCCCTGGGACAATACAACACTGAAGCTTTCTTT.

The chain combines TRBV7-9 with TRBJ2-2, with 9 bases matching TRBD1. V lost 5 bases and J lost 7; bases outside the gene matches: 8. CDR1 and CDR2 from the germline V gene are SEHNR and FQNEAQ (reference sequence). This CDR3 contains 15 residues. CDR3 residues: CASSQLQGASGELFF. DNA of the CDR3: TGTGCCAGCAGCCAACTACAGGGGGCAAGCGGGGAGCTGTTTTTT. The whole variable domain, remainder taken from reference TRBV7-9 and TRBJ2-2, is DTGVSQNPRHKITKRGQNVTFRCDPISEHNRLYWYRQTLGQGPEFLTYFQNEAQLEKSRLLSDRFSAERPKGSFSTLEIQRTEQGDSAMYLCASSQLQGASGELFFGEGSRLTVL.

This chain connects TRBV6-5 to TRBJ1-3; a possible D gene is TRBD1 (5 bases). Germline V gene lookup returns CDR1 MNHEY and CDR2 SVGAGI. V lost 2 bases and J 0 bases, leaving 5 bases between the germline ends. This CDR3 has 14 residues. The CDR3 DNA sequence: TGTGCCAGCAGTTACCAGGGCTCTGGAAACACCATATATTTT. Its translation is CASSYQGSGNTIYF.